Included here is one T cell receptor (beta chain) sequence, with context. The data are from a study of T cells after yellow fever vaccination. Background on the study: Where fractions had low cell numbers, libraries were prepared from them with the SMART-Seq v4 Ultra Low Input RNA kit.

TCRdb reanalysed the 5' RACE reads using MiXCR and keeps one entry per CDR3 protein. The sample contains around 300,000 distinct CDR3 sequences, roughly 13% of which appear only once. The CDR3 contains 16 residues. V shed 1 base and J shed 0 bases, with 10 bases lying between them. Germline assignment: CDR1 SGHTA and CDR2 FQGNSA. This specimen consisted of CD4+ T cells sorted from PBMCs, obtained 45 days after the yellow fever booster vaccination. This TCR derives from a man aged 25 to 45 who received the YFV17D yellow fever vaccine. The chain is built from TRBV7-2 and TRBJ1-3; the D gene is possibly TRBD1 (6 bases). The CDR3 loop reads CASSLGGTNSGNTIYF. In DNA form, the CDR3 reads TGTGCCAGCAGCTTAGGCGGGACAAACTCTGGAAACACCATATATTTT. The full variable domain, its missing parts supplied by reference TRBV7-2 and TRBJ1-3, is GAGVSQSPSNKVTEKGKDVELRCDPISGHTALYWYRQSLGQGLEFLIYFQGNSAPDKSGLPSDRFSAERTGGSVSTLTIQRTQQEDSAVYLCASSLGGTNSGNTIYFGEGSWLTVV.